This passage covers 18 T cell receptor beta chains from one sample sequenced in a study of blood T cell repertoires in COVID-19. Repertoires were generated with immunoSEQ multiplex PCR, while TCRdb's copy carries only in-frame clones and drops some. The sample lists some 120,000 clones, 85% to 90% occurring once. Input material: peripheral blood. The receptor source for this set is a human donor with acute or convalescent COVID-19. The donor label of this sample is uncertain.

The V and J genes are TRBV29-1 and TRBJ2-3, with 15 positions matching TRBD2. J lost 4 bases, V lost 7 bases, and 6 bases had no gene match. Germline loops: CDR1 SQVTM, CDR2 ANQGSEA. CDR3 length equals 15 residues. The CDR3 DNA follows: TGCAGCGCCCAAGGACTAGCGGGGGGGTCAGATACGCAGTATTTT. This gives the protein CSAQGLAGGSDTQYF.

V gene TRBV9 combines with J gene TRBJ2-3; D gene uncertain. The germline CDR1 and CDR2 sequences are SGDLS and YYNGEE. Trimming removed 0 bases from V and 5 bases from J, with 4 bases in between. CDR3 length: 12 amino acids. The CDR3 sequence: CASSVGRDTQYF. As DNA, the CDR3 is TGTGCCAGCAGCGTAGGGAGAGATACGCAGTATTTT.

The J gene is TRBJ2-3, the V gene TRBV10-3; TRBD2 aligns across 12 bases. The CDR3 runs to 15 residues. Germline CDR1 reads ENHRY; CDR2 reads SYGVKD. V shed 11 bases and J 7 bases; nucleotides not matched to a gene: 13. The CDR3 coding sequence is TGTGCCCTCTCCCCCCTAGCGGGGGGGCTTAATACGCAGTATTTT. Encoded protein: CALSPLAGGLNTQYF.

The V and J genes are TRBV4-2 and TRBJ2-3; 9 bases fit TRBD2. This CDR3 contains 16 residues. J was trimmed by 5 bases and V by 3 bases; bases with no gene match: 9. CDR1 is LGHNA, CDR2 YNFKEQ, per germline. The CDR3 is CASSQGIAGVKDTQYF. The CDR3 nucleotides are TGTGCCAGCAGCCAGGGTATAGCGGGAGTTAAAGATACGCAGTATTTT.

This sequence joins TRBV24-1 and TRBJ2-5, with 10 bases that match TRBD2. The CDR3 runs to 16 residues. Germline values: CDR1 KGHDR, CDR2 SFDVKD. The V gene end was trimmed by 5 bases and the J gene end by 1 base; junction bases not matched to a gene: 6. For the CDR3, the DNA is TGTGCCACCAGTGGGGCTAGCGGGAGTTTCCAAGAGACCCAGTACTTC. It codes for CATSGASGSFQETQYF.

V and J are TRBV28 and TRBJ1-5; the D is unclear. Germline CDR1 MDHEN, CDR2 SYDVKM. Trimming removed 6 bases from V and 7 bases from J, with 16 bases in between. This CDR3 contains 14 residues. The CDR3 is CASSLGGLQQPQHF. The CDR3 coding sequence is TGTGCCAGCAGCTTGGGCGGGTTGCAGCAGCCCCAGCATTTT.

The V call is TRBV9, the J call TRBJ2-3; tentative D call: TRBD2 (5 bases). Germline CDR1 reads SGDLS; CDR2 reads YYNGEE. This CDR3 is 15 amino acids long. The germline V and J ends were trimmed by 1 base and 1 base, with 10 bases remaining between them. For the CDR3, the DNA is TGTGCCAGCAGCGTAACTAGTTCCGGCACAGATACGCAGTATTTT. Translated, it gives CASSVTSSGTDTQYF.

The rearrangement joins TRBV6-5 to TRBJ1-6; the D is unclear. V lost 7 bases, J lost 3 bases, and 7 bases lay in between. Germline V gene data show CDR1 as MNHEY and CDR2 as SVGAGI. CDR3 length: 13 amino acids. CDR3 DNA: TGTGCCAGCACGAGGGACTATAATTCACCCCTCCACTTT. Encoded protein: CASTRDYNSPLHF.

The chain couples TRBV5-1 to TRBJ2-3, with 10 nucleotides matching TRBD1. Germline CDR1 and CDR2: SGHRS and YFSETQ. V lost 4 bases and J lost 3; bases outside the gene matches: 5. The CDR3 has 15 amino acids. CDR3 coding DNA: TGCGCCAGCAGCAACCGGGACAGGGGTACAGATACGCAGTATTTT. Its translation is CASSNRDRGTDTQYF. Using reference TRBV5-1 and TRBJ2-3 for the parts outside the CDR3, the full variable domain is KAGVTQTPRYLIKTRGQQVTLSCSPISGHRSVSWYQQTPGQGLQFLFEYFSETQRNKGNFPGRFSGRQFSNSRSEMNVSTLELGDSALYLCASSNRDRGTDTQYFGPGTRLTVL.

This chain's CDR3 is CASSLPGPGAQPQHF. CDR3 bases: TGTGCCAGCAGTCTCCCGGGCCCAGGGGCTCAGCCCCAGCATTTT. This chain connects TRBV28 to TRBJ1-5, with D perhaps TRBD1 (6 bases). Germline CDR1 reads MDHEN; CDR2 reads SYDVKM. The CDR3 covers 15 residues. The V and J ends lost 5 bases and 6 bases respectively, with 17 bases between them.

The V call is TRBV18, the J call TRBJ1-2, with D maybe TRBD1 (6 bases). CDR1 is KGHSH, CDR2 LQKENI, per germline. V was trimmed by 4 bases and J by 8 bases, leaving 17 bases between them. This CDR3 has 14 residues. The CDR3 DNA sequence: TGTGCCAGCTCACGAGAGACAGGCTGGAAGGGCTACACCTTC. This encodes CASSRETGWKGYTF. The variable domain in full, with the rest retrieved from reference TRBV18 and TRBJ1-2, is NAGVMQNPRHLVRRRGQEARLRCSPMKGHSHVYWYRQLPEEGLKFMVYLQKENIIDESGMPKERFSAEFPKEGPSILRIQQVVRGDSAAYFCASSRETGWKGYTFGSGTRLTVV.

V and J are TRBV2 and TRBJ2-2; 8 nucleotides agree with TRBD1. The CDR3 is 14 amino acids. CDR1 is SNHLY and CDR2 is FYNNEI in the germline V gene. Trimming removed 8 bases from V and 0 bases from J; junction bases left unmatched: 2. The CDR3 DNA is TGTGCCAGCCAGGGGGCCGCGAACACCGGGGAGCTGTTTTTT. This sequence encodes CASQGAANTGELFF.

The J gene is TRBJ1-5, the V gene TRBV6-5, with TRBD1 identical over 9 bases. This CDR3 is 15 amino acids long. The V and J ends lost 6 bases and 6 bases, in that order; junction bases with no gene match: 9. CDR1 and CDR2 from the germline V gene are MNHEY and SVGAGI. The chain's CDR3 is CASRPGTGTGQPQHF. For the CDR3, the DNA is TGTGCCAGCAGACCCGGGACAGGGACGGGTCAGCCCCAGCATTTT.

The table lists this clone with a few counts. The chain uses TRBV2 and TRBJ2-2; TRBD2 is a possible D gene (6 bases). This CDR3 has 16 amino acids. Trimming left V 6 bases short and J 6 bases short, with 20 bases between. Germline loops: CDR1 SNHLY, CDR2 FYNNEI. The CDR3 here is CASRPGDSRSPGELFF. CDR3 coding DNA: TGTGCCAGCAGACCTGGGGACTCACGGTCCCCCGGGGAGCTGTTTTTT. Using reference TRBV2 and TRBJ2-2 for the parts outside the CDR3, the full variable domain is EPEVTQTPSHQVTQMGQEVILRCVPISNHLYFYWYRQILGQKVEFLVSFYNNEISEKSEIFDDQFSVERPDGSNFTLKIRSTKLEDSAMYFCASRPGDSRSPGELFFGEGSRLTVL.

The gene calls are TRBV6-5 and TRBJ1-1; D call uncertain. CDR1 is MNHEY, CDR2 SVGAGI, per germline. The length of the CDR3 is 13 residues. Trimming removed 4 bases from V and 0 bases from J, with 6 bases in between. CDR3 residues: CASSFSVNTEAFF. Written as DNA, the CDR3 is TGTGCCAGCAGTTTTTCCGTGAACACTGAAGCTTTCTTT.

The J gene is TRBJ2-6, the V gene TRBV27; no clear D. The CDR3 consists of 14 residues. Between the trimmed V and J ends, which lost 4 bases and 0 bases, there was a span of 4 bases. Per germline, CDR1 MNHEY and CDR2 SMNVEV (reference sequence). This CDR3 is CASSWSSGANVLTF. CDR3 nucleotide sequence: TGTGCCAGCAGTTGGAGCTCTGGGGCCAACGTCCTGACTTTC.

This clone has only one observation. V gene TRBV29-1 combines with J gene TRBJ1-2; no clear D gene. Germline loops: CDR1 SQVTM, CDR2 ANQGSEA. This CDR3 has 17 residues. The V end was cut by 4 bases, the J end by 3 bases, with 24 bases between. CDR3: CSVAGMRGGFRDYGYTF. The CDR3 region has the DNA TGCAGCGTTGCGGGGATGAGAGGAGGTTTTCGAGACTATGGCTACACCTTC.

V usage is TRBV5-6 and J usage is TRBJ1-2; a possible D gene is TRBD1 (5 bases). CDR1 SGHDT and CDR2 YYEEEE come from the germline V gene. The CDR3 is made up of 15 amino acids. Trimming stripped 1 base from V and 3 bases from J, with 13 bases between. In DNA form, the CDR3 reads TGTGCCAGCAGCTTGATAGGACAAAGATACTATGGCTACACCTTC. Its translation is CASSLIGQRYYGYTF.